The next 30 T cell receptor beta chains were all read from a single sample in a study of blood T cell repertoires in COVID-19. Produced via immunoSEQ multiplex PCR; TCRdb's table is partial and in-frame only. The data contain about 480,000 clones, about 91% of them singletons. The material sequenced was peripheral blood. These TCRs come from a woman in her forties or fifties with COVID-19, enrolled during active disease.

The chain links TRBV6-6 to TRBJ1-2, with 7 bases aligning to TRBD1. V lost 5 bases, J lost 5 bases, and 8 bases stayed unmatched. The germline V gene has CDR1 MNHNY and CDR2 SVGAGI (reference sequence). The CDR3 is 14 amino acids. The CDR3 nucleotides are TGTGCCAGCAGTCCGTCCCGGGACAGATATGGCTACACCTTC. This encodes CASSPSRDRYGYTF.

This chain joins TRBV15 and TRBJ2-2, with 9 bases fitting TRBD2. CDR1 is LNHNV, CDR2 YYDKDF, per germline (reference sequence). This CDR3 is 13 amino acids long. V shed 9 bases, J shed 5 bases, and the junction held 4 bases outside the gene matches. In nucleotides, the CDR3 is TGTGCCACTTTAGCGGGGGATACCGGGGAGCTGTTTTTT. It codes for CATLAGDTGELFF.

The gene calls are TRBV12-3 or TRBV12-4 and TRBJ1-1; a possible D gene is TRBD1 (5 bases). The V end lost 5 bases, the J end lost 3 bases, and 7 bases lay between the germline ends. This CDR3 comprises 12 residues. This CDR3 is CASSEGDTEAFF. The CDR3 DNA reads TGTGCCAGCAGTGAAGGGGACACTGAAGCTTTCTTT.

This clone showed up just once. The V call is TRBV5-1, the J call TRBJ2-3; TRBD1 agrees at 7 bases. This CDR3 has 14 residues. CDR1 SGHRS and CDR2 YFSETQ come from the germline V gene. V was clipped by 2 bases and J by 2 bases; unmatched bases: 2. Here the CDR3 reads CASSFDRATDTQYF. CDR3 bases: TGCGCCAGCAGCTTTGACAGGGCCACAGATACGCAGTATTTT.

The chain couples TRBV28 to TRBJ1-2; 7 bases map to TRBD1. V shed 6 bases and J 3 bases; nucleotides not matched to a gene: 7. Germline CDR1 is MDHEN and CDR2 is SYDVKM. The CDR3 covers 14 residues. The CDR3 region has the DNA TGTGCCAGCAGGGAACAGGGGAGAGACTATGGCTACACCTTC. It encodes CASREQGRDYGYTF.

This sequence joins TRBV5-1 and TRBJ2-3; 9 bases fit TRBD2. With V trimmed by 1 base and J by 3 bases, 6 bases remained unmatched. CDR3 size: 16 residues. Looked up from germline, CDR1 is SGHRS and CDR2 is YFSETQ. The CDR3, as DNA: TGCGCCAGCAGCTTGTGGCGGGGGGGGCCGACAGATACGCAGTATTTT. It specifies CASSLWRGGPTDTQYF.

J is TRBJ2-7 and V is TRBV4-1; 8 bases fit TRBD1. Trimming removed 0 bases from V and 0 bases from J; junction bases left unmatched: 7. This CDR3 is built from 17 residues. CDR1 is MGHRA, CDR2 YSYEKL, per germline. CDR3 region: CASSQDWRDRNSYEQYF. CDR3 bases: TGCGCCAGCAGCCAAGATTGGCGGGACAGGAACTCCTACGAGCAGTACTTC.

V and J are TRBV27 and TRBJ1-1; TRBD1 aligns across 9 bases. This CDR3 is 15 amino acids long. Germline V CDR1 and CDR2: MNHEY, SMNVEV (reference sequence). Trimming cost V 5 bases and J 5 bases; bases outside gene matches: 9. The CDR3, as DNA: TGTGCCAGCAGTCAACAGGGGGCTACCGTAACTGAAGCTTTCTTT. Translation: CASSQQGATVTEAFF.

The V and J genes are TRBV30 and TRBJ1-4; 9 nucleotides agree with TRBD1. Germline V lookup: CDR1 GTSNPN, CDR2 SVGIG (reference sequence). The CDR3 is 15 residues long. V was clipped by 2 bases and J by 8 bases; unmatched bases: 9. The CDR3, as DNA: TGTGCCTGGAGTCCTCGACAGGGGGTAGGGGAAAAACTGTTTTTT. Its protein product is CAWSPRQGVGEKLFF.

The chain employs TRBV9 and TRBJ1-5, with unresolved D. Trimming took 4 bases from V and 7 from J, leaving 15 bases between them. CDR1 and CDR2 (germline): SGDLS, YYNGEE. This CDR3 spans 14 amino acids. In DNA, the CDR3 is TGTGCCAGCAGCCGCGGTAAGAGAGAACAGCCCCAGCATTTT. Translation: CASSRGKREQPQHF. The whole variable domain, filled in from reference TRBV9 and TRBJ1-5, reads DSGVTQTPKHLITATGQRVTLRCSPRSGDLSVYWYQQSLDQGLQFLIQYYNGEERAKGNILERFSAQQFPDLHSELNLSSLELGDSALYFCASSRGKREQPQHFGDGTRLSIL.

The chain uses TRBV25-1 and TRBJ1-5, with D possibly matching TRBD1 (6 bases). V was clipped by 2 bases and J by 10 bases, with 12 bases between them. CDR1 is MGHDK, CDR2 SYGVNS, per germline. This CDR3 is 13 amino acids long. This CDR3 reads CASSETGRAPQHF. The DNA for the CDR3 is TGTGCCAGCAGTGAAACAGGGCGCGCCCCCCAGCATTTT.

The V gene is TRBV9, the J gene TRBJ2-1; possible D gene TRBD1, 7 bases. Germline V gene sequence: CDR1 SGDLS, CDR2 YYNGEE. Trimming removed 10 bases from V and 3 bases from J, with 14 bases in between. There are 13 residues in the CDR3. CDR3 loop: CASEGDSYNEQFF. CDR3 bases: TGTGCCTCGGAGGGGGACAGCTACAATGAGCAGTTCTTC.

There are a few counts of this clone. The chain is built from TRBV7-3 and TRBJ1-2; maybe TRBD1 (5 bases). The germline V and J ends were trimmed by 1 base and 6 bases, with 15 bases remaining between them. Germline V gene lookup returns CDR1 SGHTA and CDR2 FQGTGA. The CDR3 sequence is 15 residues long. CDR3 protein: CASSLRAGRTDGYTF. CDR3 nucleotide sequence: TGTGCCAGCAGCTTAAGGGCAGGGCGAACGGATGGCTACACCTTC.

J is TRBJ2-1 and V is TRBV3-1 (or the pseudogene TRBV3-2); TRBD1 is a possible D gene (6 bases). Trimming took off 1 base at V and 8 bases at J, with 18 bases between the two ends. Germline V gene data show CDR1 as LGHDT and CDR2 as YNNKEL (reference sequence). The CDR3 has 16 residues. The CDR3 DNA is TGTGCCAGCAGCCAAGTGATAAAACAGGGTAAAGATGAGCAGTTCTTC. It codes for CASSQVIKQGKDEQFF.

V and J are TRBV19 and TRBJ1-5; TRBD1 is a possible D gene (5 bases). The CDR3 is 12 residues long. Trimming left V 7 bases short and J 7 bases short, with 11 bases between. CDR1 is LNHDA and CDR2 is SQIVND in the germline V gene (reference sequence). As DNA, the CDR3 is TGTGCCAGTACTCAGGGTAACCAGCCCCAGCATTTT. As protein: CASTQGNQPQHF.

The J gene is TRBJ2-1, the V gene TRBV11-3, with D hard to call. V was clipped by 1 base and J by 4 bases, with 8 bases between them. The CDR3 extends over 14 amino acids. Germline-derived CDR1 and CDR2 are SGHNT and YENEEA. The DNA of the CDR3 is TGTGCCAGCAGCTTAGGAGGAGATTACAATGAGCAGTTCTTC. This encodes CASSLGGDYNEQFF.

The rearrangement uses TRBV2 and TRBJ2-2; 12 bases agree with TRBD2. The junction had 3 bases not matched to a gene; V was cut back by 4 bases and J by 3 bases. The CDR3 runs to 16 residues. Germline CDR1 and CDR2: SNHLY and FYNNEI. CDR3 DNA sequence: TGTGCCAGCAGTGGACTAGCGGGGGCCCACACCGGGGAGCTGTTTTTT. Translation: CASSGLAGAHTGELFF.

The chain combines TRBV10-3 with TRBJ2-3, with D uncertain. The V and J ends lost 3 bases and 0 bases respectively, with 10 bases between them. The CDR3 covers 15 residues. Germline assignment: CDR1 ENHRY and CDR2 SYGVKD. The CDR3 here is CAISDLAMSTDTQYF. The CDR3 DNA reads TGTGCCATCAGTGACTTGGCCATGAGCACAGATACGCAGTATTTT.

CDR3 DNA: TGCGCCAGCAGCCGATACAGGGTAGGGAGCACAGATACGCAGTATTTT. It translates to CASSRYRVGSTDTQYF. The V gene is TRBV10-1, the J gene TRBJ2-3, with D possibly matching TRBD1 (6 bases). V was clipped by 6 bases and J by 0 bases, with 16 bases between them. Germline V gene data show CDR1 as WNHNN and CDR2 as SYGVQD (reference sequence). The CDR3 consists of 16 residues.

The chain is built from TRBV4-1 and TRBJ1-1, with D perhaps matching TRBD1 (5 bases). CDR1 and CDR2 from the germline V gene are MGHRA and YSYEKL. There are 15 residues in the CDR3. V shed 6 bases and J shed 4 bases, with 18 bases lying between them. CDR3 amino acids: CASSHAVVRGTEAFF. The CDR3 nucleotides are TGCGCCAGCAGTCATGCGGTGGTAAGGGGCACTGAAGCTTTCTTT.

This chain uses TRBV6-5 with TRBJ2-1, with TRBD1 matching over 10 bases. V gave up 6 bases and J gave up 3 bases; unmatched junction bases: 2. Germline-derived CDR1 and CDR2 are MNHEY and SVGAGI. This CDR3 has 14 amino acids. The CDR3 DNA follows: TGTGCCAGCAGGACAGGGGGCTTCTACAATGAGCAGTTCTTC. It translates to CASRTGGFYNEQFF.

The rearrangement uses TRBV12-3 or TRBV12-4 and TRBJ2-3; TRBD2 is a possible D gene (5 bases). This CDR3 is 11 amino acids long. The germline V and J ends were trimmed by 8 bases and 6 bases, with 9 bases remaining between them. Here the CDR3 reads CASSPGDTQYF. CDR3 bases: TGTGCCAGCTCCCCGGGGGATACGCAGTATTTT.

The chain carries TRBV9 and TRBJ1-3; D remains ambiguous. V lost 1 base and J lost 4, with 12 bases in between. The CDR3 runs 15 residues. Germline assignment: CDR1 SGDLS and CDR2 YYNGEE. The CDR3 DNA sequence: TGTGCCAGCAGCGTATTTTCGGGTTGGGGAAACACCATATATTTT. Translation gives CASSVFSGWGNTIYF.

This chain uses TRBV7-2 with TRBJ2-5, with a tentative D call TRBD2 (6 bases). With 3 bases removed from V and 0 bases from J, the gap between germline ends came to 11 bases. The CDR3 consists of 15 residues. CDR1 is SGHTA, CDR2 FQGNSA, per germline. The CDR3 here is CASSLKLANQETQYF. In DNA form, the CDR3 reads TGTGCCAGCAGCTTGAAGCTAGCGAACCAAGAGACCCAGTACTTC.

The chain links TRBV5-6 to TRBJ2-5; 7 bases match TRBD2. CDR1 is SGHDT and CDR2 is YYEEEE in the germline V gene. The CDR3 is made up of 15 amino acids. Germline trimming cut 3 bases from V and 4 bases from J; bases unmatched to any gene: 9. The CDR3 DNA is TGTGCCAGCAGCTGGGGGGAGGGGCAGTTAGAGACCCAGTACTTC. Translated, it gives CASSWGEGQLETQYF.

This sequence joins TRBV24-1 and TRBJ1-5, with D possibly being TRBD1 (5 bases). V dropped 9 bases and J dropped 2 bases, with 13 bases sitting between them. This CDR3 is 14 amino acids long. Germline V CDR1 and CDR2: KGHDR, SFDVKD. The CDR3 protein is CATRGGTGNQPQHF. DNA of the CDR3: TGTGCCACCCGGGGAGGGACGGGCAATCAGCCCCAGCATTTT.

The chain combines TRBV11-3 with TRBJ2-1; 13 bases agree with TRBD2. In germline, CDR1 is SGHNT, CDR2 YENEEA. CDR3 length: 15 amino acids. V lost 5 bases to trimming and J lost 9 bases; unmatched junction nucleotides: 7. CDR3 protein: CASSPTSGGPGEQFF. CDR3 sequence (DNA): TGTGCCAGCAGCCCGACTAGCGGGGGGCCAGGTGAGCAGTTCTTC.

The chain is built from TRBV5-1 and TRBJ1-2; D might be TRBD1 (5 bases). This CDR3 comprises 13 residues. The germline V and J ends were trimmed by 4 bases and 5 bases, with 12 bases remaining between them. Germline-derived CDR1 and CDR2 are SGHRS and YFSETQ. DNA of the CDR3: TGCGCCAGCAGCCCCAGGGTAGGGTATGGCTACACCTTC. Its protein is CASSPRVGYGYTF.

This chain connects TRBV12-3 or TRBV12-4 to TRBJ1-1, with 8 bases identical to TRBD1. The CDR3 is made up of 13 amino acids. Germline trimming cut 6 bases from V and 9 bases from J; bases unmatched to any gene: 9. The CDR3 nucleotides are TGTGCCAGCAGCCAGGGGGCTTCGGGGAAAGCTTTCTTT. This translates into CASSQGASGKAFF.

Of note for this clone: Other DNA sequences in the sample encode the same CDR3. This chain uses TRBV6-1 with TRBJ2-7; weak D call: TRBD1 (6 bases). CDR1 is MNHNS and CDR2 is SASEGT in the germline V gene. The V end lost 3 bases, the J end lost 3 bases, and 9 bases lay between the germline ends. The CDR3 is 13 residues long. This CDR3 reads CASSEGHSYEQYF. The CDR3, as DNA: TGTGCCAGCAGTGAGGGACACAGCTACGAGCAGTACTTC.